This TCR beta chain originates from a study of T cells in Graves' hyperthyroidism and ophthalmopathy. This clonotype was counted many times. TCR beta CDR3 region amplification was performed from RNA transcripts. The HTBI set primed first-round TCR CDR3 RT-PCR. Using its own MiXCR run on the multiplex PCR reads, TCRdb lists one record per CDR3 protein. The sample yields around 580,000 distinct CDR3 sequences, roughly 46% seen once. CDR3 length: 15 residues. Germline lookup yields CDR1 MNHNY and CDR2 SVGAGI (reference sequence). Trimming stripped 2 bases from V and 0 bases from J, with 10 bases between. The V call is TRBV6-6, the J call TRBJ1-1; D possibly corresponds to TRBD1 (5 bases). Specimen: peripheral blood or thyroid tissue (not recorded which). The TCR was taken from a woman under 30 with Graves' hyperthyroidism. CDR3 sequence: CASSYGAQVNTEAFF. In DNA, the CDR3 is TGTGCCAGCAGTTACGGGGCGCAGGTGAACACTGAAGCTTTCTTT.